This TCR beta chain was identified during a study of T cell responses to AZD1222 COVID-19 vaccine. The ends were cut back, 0 bases at V and 1 base at J, with 3 bases in the middle. The length of the CDR3 is 13 residues. Germline values: CDR1 SGHTA, CDR2 FQGTGA. Produced via immunoSEQ multiplex PCR; TCRdb's table is partial and in-frame only. The repertoire holds over 100,000 clones, around 87% seen once, with about 4% in the top ten. The TCR sequence derives from an adult who received the AZD1222 COVID-19 vaccine. The sequencing here drew on peripheral blood, taken 28 days after the second AZD1222 dose. The V call is TRBV7-3, the J call TRBJ1-1; D unclear. The CDR3 DNA reads TGTGCCAGCAGCTTAACAGGGAACACTGAAGCTTTCTTT. The encoded protein is CASSLTGNTEAFF.